Detailed here is one T cell receptor beta chain. Its antigen is currently unknown. This specimen comes from a study of shared clonotypes between healthy human individuals. J gave up 7 bases and V 4 bases, and 6 bases lay outside the gene matches. CDR3 length equals 13 residues. Germline lookup yields CDR1 LNHDA and CDR2 SQIVND (reference sequence). The assay was immunoSEQ multiplex PCR, and TCRdb's table has in-frame clones only and misses some. The sample carries around 2.3 million clones, under 97% recorded once. Notes on the study in general: Large depth notwithstanding, sorted-subset sequencing proved incomplete by rarefaction.

The chain is built from TRBV19 and TRBJ1-2, with 7 nucleotides matching TRBD1. Source material: naive CD4+ T cells sorted from blood. As to subset: CD45RA+ positively selected. The source is a man between 18 and 29 years old in good health. The CDR3 nucleotides read TGTGCCAGTAGTACCGACAGGGCGGCTGGCTACACCTTC. Encoded protein: CASSTDRAAGYTF.